Following are 14 T cell receptor beta chains from one sample sequenced in a study of blood T cells in healthy people across ages. Then a second PCR, running roughly 7 to 11 cycles, was carried out with a sample-barcoded 5' primer and a J-beta primer mix. TCRdb reprocessed the 5' RACE reads with MiXCR, giving one entry per CDR3 protein. The table records 500,000 to 700,000 distinct CDR3 sequences, roughly 30% of them present only once. The sequencing sample was made of blood. These receptors all stem from a woman aged 80 or over in good health.

Remarks on this clonotype: A much larger clone differs from this one at a single base, so this may be a read error. The chain links TRBV27 to TRBJ2-3, with TRBD1 matching over 7 bases. This CDR3 is built from 14 residues. Per the germline V gene, CDR1 is MNHEY and CDR2 is SMNVEV (reference sequence). The CDR3 is CASSDYRWTGTQYF. DNA for the CDR3: TGTGCCAGCAGCGATTACAGGTGGACAGGTACGCAGTATTTT.

The sample holds one count of this clonotype. This chain joins TRBV10-3 and TRBJ1-6, with a tentative D call TRBD1 (5 bases). V shed 6 bases and J shed 5 bases, with 14 bases lying between them. Germline assignment: CDR1 ENHRY and CDR2 SYGVKD. CDR3 size: 15 residues. This CDR3 is CAISSQVLHNSPLHF. The CDR3 coding sequence is TGTGCCATCAGCTCACAGGTACTCCATAATTCACCCCTCCACTTT.

This clonotype was counted at least ten times. The rearrangement links TRBV20-1 to TRBJ2-5; D uncertain. The CDR3 is 11 amino acids. V lost 3 bases and J 4 bases, leaving 6 bases between the germline ends. Looked up from germline, CDR1 is DFQATT and CDR2 is SNEGSKA (reference sequence). The CDR3 reads CSASAPETQYF. The CDR3 DNA sequence: TGCAGTGCTAGCGCCCCAGAGACCCAGTACTTC.

At least ten counts were recorded for this clonotype. A much more abundant neighbour one base away suggests this may be a read error. This chain connects TRBV29-1 to TRBJ2-7; possible D gene TRBD2, 5 bases. Germline CDR1 SQVTM, CDR2 ANQGSEA. The CDR3 consists of 10 residues. V was pared by 7 bases and J by 7 bases, with 11 bases between. CDR3 residues: CSAGGGEQYF. DNA for the CDR3: TGCAGCGCCGGAGGCGGGGAGCAGTACTTC.

This clonotype was observed a handful of times. The CDR3 loop is CASSGSAGGTQETQYF. The CDR3 region has the DNA TGCGCCAGCAGTGGTTCGGCGGGGGGGACCCAAGAGACCCAGTACTTC. The V call is TRBV5-1, the J call TRBJ2-5; 9 nucleotides align to TRBD2. Trimming at V came to 5 bases and at J to 1 base, leaving 9 bases not matched to a gene. The germline V gene has CDR1 SGHRS and CDR2 YFSETQ. The CDR3 has 16 amino acids.

This clonotype has ten or more counts. CDR3 residues: CASSLKRGAPDGYTF. The CDR3 nucleotides read TGTGCCAGCAGCTTAAAGCGGGGGGCGCCGGATGGCTACACCTTC. The rearrangement uses TRBV7-3 and TRBJ1-2; TRBD1 might be the D (6 bases). Germline V gene data show CDR1 as SGHTA and CDR2 as FQGTGA. The germline V and J ends were trimmed by 1 base and 6 bases, with 15 bases remaining between them. The CDR3 runs to 15 residues. The full variable domain, rest sourced from reference TRBV7-3 and TRBJ1-2, is GAGVSQTPSNKVTEKGKYVELRCDPISGHTALYWYRQSLGQGPEFLIYFQGTGAADDSGLPNDRFFAVRPEGSVSTLKIQRTERGDSAVYLCASSLKRGAPDGYTFGSGTRLTVV.

The table lists this clonotype with a few counts. This may be a read error: a much more frequent sequence differs by one nucleotide. The DNA of the CDR3 is TGCAGTGCTAGGCCCATGGGGGGAAGCTACGAGCAGTACTTC. It translates to CSARPMGGSYEQYF. The chain is built from TRBV20-1 and TRBJ2-7, with D perhaps TRBD2 (6 bases). From germline, CDR1 is DFQATT and CDR2 SNEGSKA (reference sequence). This CDR3 is 14 amino acids long. Trimming took 3 bases from V and 3 from J, leaving 15 bases between them.

The V gene is TRBV6-6, the J gene TRBJ1-5; a weak D match, TRBD1 (5 bases). This CDR3 has 12 amino acids. CDR1 and CDR2 (germline): MNHNY, SVGAGI (reference sequence). V was pared by 7 bases and J by 6 bases, with 10 bases between. CDR3 loop: CASNLGVQPQHF. CDR3 sequence (DNA): TGTGCCAGCAACTTGGGGGTTCAGCCCCAGCATTTT.

Ten or more counts support this clonotype. This sequence joins TRBV20-1 and TRBJ2-7, with 10 bases aligning to TRBD2. Trimming at V came to 1 base and at J to 0 bases, leaving 9 bases not matched to a gene. Germline V CDR1 and CDR2: DFQATT, SNEGSKA (reference sequence). The CDR3 is made up of 17 amino acids. As DNA, the CDR3 is TGCAGTGCTAGAGGCCCTCGGACTAGCGGACCCTCCTACGAGCAGTACTTC. It specifies CSARGPRTSGPSYEQYF.

A word on this clonotype: One base away lies a much larger clone, so this may be a sequencing read error. J is TRBJ1-4 and V is TRBV5-1; D gene uncertain. CDR1 SGHRS and CDR2 YFSETQ come from the germline V gene. CDR3 length equals 13 residues. V shed 7 bases and J shed 8 bases, with 15 bases lying between them. The CDR3 loop reads CASAGSLKEKLFF. In DNA form, the CDR3 reads TGCGCCAGCGCGGGAAGCCTTAAGGAAAAACTGTTTTTT. The full variable domain, in which reference TRBV5-1 and TRBJ1-4 provide the parts outside the CDR3, is KAGVTQTPRYLIKTRGQQVTLSCSPISGHRSVSWYQQTPGQGLQFLFEYFSETQRNKGNFPGRFSGRQFSNSRSEMNVSTLELGDSALYLCASAGSLKEKLFFGSGTQLSVL.

Concerning this clonotype: A much larger clone sits a single nucleotide away, making a read error possible. The gene calls are TRBV14 and TRBJ2-3; D might be TRBD1 (6 bases). V dropped 10 bases and J dropped 3 bases, with 14 bases sitting between them. This CDR3 contains 13 residues. CDR1 and CDR2 from the germline V gene are SGHDN and FVKESK. CDR3 region: CANNLRGTDTQYF. The CDR3 DNA reads as TGTGCCAACAACCTTAGGGGGACAGATACGCAGTATTTT.

This clonotype was counted between two and nine times. J is TRBJ1-2 and V is TRBV6-2 or TRBV6-3; 12 nucleotides align to TRBD1. In germline, CDR1 is MNHEY, CDR2 SVGEGT. V gave up 5 bases and J gave up 7 bases; unmatched junction bases: 8. This CDR3 is 15 amino acids long. The CDR3 protein is CASSAPGQGALGYTF. Written as DNA, the CDR3 is TGTGCCAGCAGTGCGCCGGGACAGGGGGCGCTTGGCTACACCTTC.

With respect to this clonotype: With a much larger clone just one base away, this may be a read error. The genes are TRBV12-3 or TRBV12-4 and TRBJ1-5; 9 positions agree with TRBD1. There are 14 residues in the CDR3. This CDR3 reads CASSWTGDNQPRHF. In DNA, the CDR3 is TGTGCCAGCAGTTGGACAGGGGACAATCAGCCCCGGCATTTT.

This clonotype was recorded at least ten times. The rearrangement joins TRBV6-5 to TRBJ1-2, with a weak D call TRBD1 (5 bases). The CDR3 loop spans 15 amino acids. Trimming removed 5 bases at V and 2 bases at J, with 15 bases between. Germline values: CDR1 MNHEY, CDR2 SVGAGI. The CDR3 reads CASSRGRAQNYGYTF. As DNA, the CDR3 is TGTGCCAGCAGTCGGGGCAGGGCCCAAAACTATGGCTACACCTTC.